This T cell receptor beta chain was obtained from a study of blood T cell repertoires in COVID-19. For the study at large: T cells, B-cell-depleted T cells, or PBMCs supplied cDNA or gDNA.

The age range of participants was 18 to 89 years, with residence in about 25 US areas. Cohort placement rested on clinical history that participants reported themselves. Before being deemed recovered, Cohort 3 donors had two negative PCRs, clearance, or symptom resolution. The assay was immunoSEQ multiplex PCR, and TCRdb's table has in-frame clones only and misses some. The sample has around 390,000 clones, around nine tenths seen once. Trimming shortened V by 0 bases and J by 4 bases, and 6 bases separated the two germline ends. Germline V CDR1 and CDR2: SEHNR, FQNEAQ (reference sequence). The CDR3 runs 13 residues.

The TCR was taken from a woman between 45 and 65 years old who had recovered from COVID-19. Sequenced material: PBMCs or T cells enriched from blood (not recorded which). This chain uses TRBV7-9 with TRBJ1-2; maybe TRBD1 (6 bases). The CDR3 DNA is TGTGCCAGCAGCTTAGCGGACAGCTATGGCTACACCTTC. This gives the protein CASSLADSYGYTF.